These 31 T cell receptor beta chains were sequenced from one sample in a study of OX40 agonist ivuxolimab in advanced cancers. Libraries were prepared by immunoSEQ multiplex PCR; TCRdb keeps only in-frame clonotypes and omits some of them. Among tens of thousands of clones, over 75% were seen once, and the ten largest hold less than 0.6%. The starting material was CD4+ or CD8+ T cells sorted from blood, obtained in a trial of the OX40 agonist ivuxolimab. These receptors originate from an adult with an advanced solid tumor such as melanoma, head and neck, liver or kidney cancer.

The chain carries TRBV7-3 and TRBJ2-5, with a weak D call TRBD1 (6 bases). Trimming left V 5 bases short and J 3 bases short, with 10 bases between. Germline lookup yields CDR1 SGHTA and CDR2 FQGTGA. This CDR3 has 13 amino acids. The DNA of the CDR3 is TGTGCCAGCAGCCCCAGGACAGAAGAGACCCAGTACTTC. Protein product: CASSPRTEETQYF.

The CDR3 is CASSLGMRQSNEQYF. In DNA form, the CDR3 reads TGTGCCAGCAGCTTGGGTATGAGACAATCCAACGAGCAGTACTTC. The chain is built from TRBV7-9 and TRBJ2-7; unclear D gene. Germline loops: CDR1 SEHNR, CDR2 FQNEAQ (reference sequence). V lost 3 bases and J 5 bases, leaving 17 bases between the germline ends. The CDR3 spans 15 residues.

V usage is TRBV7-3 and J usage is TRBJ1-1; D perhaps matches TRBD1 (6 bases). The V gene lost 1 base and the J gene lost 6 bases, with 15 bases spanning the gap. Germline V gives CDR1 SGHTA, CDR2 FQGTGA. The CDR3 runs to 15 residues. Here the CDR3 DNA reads TGTGCCAGCAGCTTAAATGGGGGCGCTTGGGCTGAAGCTTTCTTT. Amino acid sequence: CASSLNGGAWAEAFF.

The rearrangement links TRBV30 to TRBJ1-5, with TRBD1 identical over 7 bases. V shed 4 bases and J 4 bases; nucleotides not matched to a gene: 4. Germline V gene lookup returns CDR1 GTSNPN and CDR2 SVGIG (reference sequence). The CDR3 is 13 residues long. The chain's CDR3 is CAWNRGGNQPQHF. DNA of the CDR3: TGTGCCTGGAACAGGGGCGGTAATCAGCCCCAGCATTTT.

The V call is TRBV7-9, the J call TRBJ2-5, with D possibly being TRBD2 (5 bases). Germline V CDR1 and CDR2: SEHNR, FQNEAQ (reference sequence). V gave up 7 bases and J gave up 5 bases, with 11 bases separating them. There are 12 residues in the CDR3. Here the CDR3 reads CASTHGGETQYF. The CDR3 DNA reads TGTGCCAGCACCCACGGCGGGGAGACCCAGTACTTC.

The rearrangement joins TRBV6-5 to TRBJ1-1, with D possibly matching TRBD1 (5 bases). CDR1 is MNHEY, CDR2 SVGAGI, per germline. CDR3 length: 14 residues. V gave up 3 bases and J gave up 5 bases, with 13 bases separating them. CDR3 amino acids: CASSYLKGMTEAFF. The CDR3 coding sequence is TGTGCCAGCAGTTATCTGAAGGGGATGACTGAAGCTTTCTTT.

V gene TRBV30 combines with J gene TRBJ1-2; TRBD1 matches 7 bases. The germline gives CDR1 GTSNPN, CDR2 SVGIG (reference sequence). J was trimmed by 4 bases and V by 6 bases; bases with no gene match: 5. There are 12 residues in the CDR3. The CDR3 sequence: CACPGTAYGYTF. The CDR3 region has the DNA TGTGCCTGCCCCGGGACAGCCTATGGCTACACCTTC.

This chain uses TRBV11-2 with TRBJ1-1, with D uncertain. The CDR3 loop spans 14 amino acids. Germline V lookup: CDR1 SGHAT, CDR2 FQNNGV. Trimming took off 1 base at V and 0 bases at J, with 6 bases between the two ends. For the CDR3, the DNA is TGTGCCAGCAGCTTAGGCCCCATGAACACTGAAGCTTTCTTT. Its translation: CASSLGPMNTEAFF. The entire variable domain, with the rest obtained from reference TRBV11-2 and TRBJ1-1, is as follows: EAGVAQSPRYKIIEKRQSVAFWCNPISGHATLYWYQQILGQGPKLLIQFQNNGVVDDSQLPKDRFSAERLKGVDSTLKIQPAKLEDSAVYLCASSLGPMNTEAFFGQGTRLTVV.

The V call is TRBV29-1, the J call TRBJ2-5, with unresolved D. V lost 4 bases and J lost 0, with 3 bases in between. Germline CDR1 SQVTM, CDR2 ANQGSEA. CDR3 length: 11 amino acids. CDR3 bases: TGCAGCGTTGGGAACCAAGAGACCCAGTACTTC. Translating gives CSVGNQETQYF.

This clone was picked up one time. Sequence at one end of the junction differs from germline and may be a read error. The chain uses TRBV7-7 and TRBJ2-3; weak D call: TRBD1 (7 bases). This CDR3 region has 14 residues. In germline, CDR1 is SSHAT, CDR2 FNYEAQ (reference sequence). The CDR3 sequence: CASSLGRGADTQYF. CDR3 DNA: TGTGCTAGCAGCTTAGGCAGGGGGGCAGATACGCAGTATTTT.

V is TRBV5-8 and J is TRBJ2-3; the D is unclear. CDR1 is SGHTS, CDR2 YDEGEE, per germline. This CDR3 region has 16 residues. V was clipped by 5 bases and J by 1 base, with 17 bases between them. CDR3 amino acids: CASRPRLSTGTDTQYF. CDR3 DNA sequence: TGTGCCAGCAGGCCCCGGCTTTCAACGGGCACAGATACGCAGTATTTT.

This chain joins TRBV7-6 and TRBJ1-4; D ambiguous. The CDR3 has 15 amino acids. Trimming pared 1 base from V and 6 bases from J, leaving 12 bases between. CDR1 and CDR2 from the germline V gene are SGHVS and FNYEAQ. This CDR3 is CASSLGPESHEKLFF. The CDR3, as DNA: TGTGCCAGCAGCTTAGGGCCAGAGTCGCATGAAAAACTGTTTTTT.

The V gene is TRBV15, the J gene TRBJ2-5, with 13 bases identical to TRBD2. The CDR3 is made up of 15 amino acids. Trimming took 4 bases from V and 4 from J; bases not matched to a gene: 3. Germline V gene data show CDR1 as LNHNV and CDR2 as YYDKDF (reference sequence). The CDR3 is CATSKGLAGLETQYF. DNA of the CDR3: TGTGCCACCAGCAAGGGACTAGCGGGATTAGAGACCCAGTACTTC.

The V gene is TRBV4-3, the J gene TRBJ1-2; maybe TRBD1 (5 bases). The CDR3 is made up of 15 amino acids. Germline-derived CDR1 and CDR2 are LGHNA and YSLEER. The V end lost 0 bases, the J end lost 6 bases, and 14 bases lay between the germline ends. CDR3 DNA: TGCGCCAGCAGCCAAGACCGTATAGGGGAAGATGGCTACACCTTC. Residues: CASSQDRIGEDGYTF.

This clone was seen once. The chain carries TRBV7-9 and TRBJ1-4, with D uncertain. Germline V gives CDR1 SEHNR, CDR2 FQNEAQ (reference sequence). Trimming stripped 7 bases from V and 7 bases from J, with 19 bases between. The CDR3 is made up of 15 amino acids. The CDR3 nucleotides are TGTGCCAGCACCGGGTCGTCGAGGGTTGGTGAAAAACTGTTTTTT. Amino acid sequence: CASTGSSRVGEKLFF.

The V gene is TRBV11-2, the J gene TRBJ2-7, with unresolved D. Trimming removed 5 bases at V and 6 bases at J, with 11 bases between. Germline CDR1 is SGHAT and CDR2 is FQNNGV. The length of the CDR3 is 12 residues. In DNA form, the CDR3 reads TGTGCCAGCAGCCCTAACCTCGGCGAGCAGTACTTC. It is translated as CASSPNLGEQYF. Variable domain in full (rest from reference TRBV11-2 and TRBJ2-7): EAGVAQSPRYKIIEKRQSVAFWCNPISGHATLYWYQQILGQGPKLLIQFQNNGVVDDSQLPKDRFSAERLKGVDSTLKIQPAKLEDSAVYLCASSPNLGEQYFGPGTRLTVT.

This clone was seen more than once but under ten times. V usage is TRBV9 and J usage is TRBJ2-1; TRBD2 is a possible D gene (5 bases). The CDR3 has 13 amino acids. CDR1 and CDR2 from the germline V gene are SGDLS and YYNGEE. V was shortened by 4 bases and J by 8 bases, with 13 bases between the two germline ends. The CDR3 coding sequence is TGTGCCAGCAGCCAACGGGGAGTGGATGAGCAGTTCTTC. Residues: CASSQRGVDEQFF.

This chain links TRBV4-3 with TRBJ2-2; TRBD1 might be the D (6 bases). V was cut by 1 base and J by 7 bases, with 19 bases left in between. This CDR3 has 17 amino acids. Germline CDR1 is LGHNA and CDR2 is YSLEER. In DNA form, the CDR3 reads TGCGCCAGCAGCCAAGGGGGGCAGGGGCGAAACGGCGGGGAGCTGTTTTTT. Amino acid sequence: CASSQGGQGRNGGELFF.

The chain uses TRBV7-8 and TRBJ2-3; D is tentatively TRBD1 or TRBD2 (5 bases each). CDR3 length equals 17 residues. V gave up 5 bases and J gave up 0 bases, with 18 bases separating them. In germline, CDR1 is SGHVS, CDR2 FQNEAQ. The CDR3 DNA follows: TGTGCCAGCAGCCCCCCCGAGGGGTGGGAAAGCACAGATACGCAGTATTTT. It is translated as CASSPPEGWESTDTQYF. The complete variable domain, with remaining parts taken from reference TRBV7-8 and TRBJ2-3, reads GAGVSQSPRYKVAKRGQDVALRCDPISGHVSLFWYQQALGQGPEFLTYFQNEAQLDKSGLPSDRFFAERPEGSVSTLKIQRTQQEDSAVYLCASSPPEGWESTDTQYFGPGTRLTVL.

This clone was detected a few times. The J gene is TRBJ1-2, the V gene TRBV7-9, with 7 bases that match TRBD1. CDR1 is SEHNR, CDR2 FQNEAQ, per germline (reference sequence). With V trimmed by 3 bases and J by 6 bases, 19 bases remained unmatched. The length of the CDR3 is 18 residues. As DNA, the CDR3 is TGTGCCAGCAGCTTGATTAGGGCACCGACAGGGCAAGTCAATGGCTACACCTTC. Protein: CASSLIRAPTGQVNGYTF.

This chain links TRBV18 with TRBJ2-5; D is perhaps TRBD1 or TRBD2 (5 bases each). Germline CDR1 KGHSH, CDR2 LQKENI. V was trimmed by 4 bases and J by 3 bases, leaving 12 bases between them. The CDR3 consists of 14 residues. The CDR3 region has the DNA TGTGCCAGCTCACTATTGGGACGTGAAGAGACCCAGTACTTC. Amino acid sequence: CASSLLGREETQYF.

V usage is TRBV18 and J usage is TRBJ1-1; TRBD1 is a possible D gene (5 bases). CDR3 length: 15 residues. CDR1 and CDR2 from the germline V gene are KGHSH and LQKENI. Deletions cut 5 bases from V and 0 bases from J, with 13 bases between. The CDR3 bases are TGTGCCAGCTCATCCAGACAGCTCATGAACACTGAAGCTTTCTTT. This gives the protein CASSSRQLMNTEAFF.

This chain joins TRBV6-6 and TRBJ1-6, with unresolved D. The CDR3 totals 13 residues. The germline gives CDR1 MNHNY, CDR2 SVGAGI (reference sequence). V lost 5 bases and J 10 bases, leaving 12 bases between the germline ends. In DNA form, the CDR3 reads TGTGCCAGCAGTCACGGCGGCGGCTCACCCCTCCACTTT. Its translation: CASSHGGGSPLHF.

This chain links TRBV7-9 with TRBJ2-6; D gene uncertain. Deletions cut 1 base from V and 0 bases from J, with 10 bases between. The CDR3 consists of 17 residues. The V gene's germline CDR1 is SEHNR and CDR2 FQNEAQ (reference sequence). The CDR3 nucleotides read TGTGCCAGCAGCTTAGACAGCCGTCGCTCTGGGGCCAACGTCCTGACTTTC. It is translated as CASSLDSRRSGANVLTF.

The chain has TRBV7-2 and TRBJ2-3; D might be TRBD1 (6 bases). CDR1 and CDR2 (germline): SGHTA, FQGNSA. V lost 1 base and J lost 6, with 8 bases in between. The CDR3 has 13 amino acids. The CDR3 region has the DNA TGTGCCAGCAGCTTAGGTGGACAGGATACGCAGTATTTT. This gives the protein CASSLGGQDTQYF.

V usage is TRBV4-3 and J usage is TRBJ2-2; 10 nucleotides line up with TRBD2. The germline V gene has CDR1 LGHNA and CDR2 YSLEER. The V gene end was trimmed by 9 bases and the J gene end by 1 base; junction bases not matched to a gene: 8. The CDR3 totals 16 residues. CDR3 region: CASRKSSGRNTGELFF. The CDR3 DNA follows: TGCGCCAGTAGAAAATCTAGCGGGAGGAACACCGGGGAGCTGTTTTTT.

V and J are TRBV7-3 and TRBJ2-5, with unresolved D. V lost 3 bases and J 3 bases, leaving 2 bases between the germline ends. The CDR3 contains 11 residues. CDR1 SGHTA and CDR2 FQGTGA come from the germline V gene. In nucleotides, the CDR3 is TGTGCCAGCAGCTTTAAAGAGACCCAGTACTTC. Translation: CASSFKETQYF.

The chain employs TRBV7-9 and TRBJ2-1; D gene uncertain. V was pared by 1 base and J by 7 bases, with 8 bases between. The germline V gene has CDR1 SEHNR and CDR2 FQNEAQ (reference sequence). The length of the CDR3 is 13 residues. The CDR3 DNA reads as TGTGCCAGCAGCTTAGAGGCGAGTAATGAGCAGTTCTTC. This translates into CASSLEASNEQFF.

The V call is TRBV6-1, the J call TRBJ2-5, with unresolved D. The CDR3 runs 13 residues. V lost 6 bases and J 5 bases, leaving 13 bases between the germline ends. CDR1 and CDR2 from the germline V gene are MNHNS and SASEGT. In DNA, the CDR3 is TGTGCCAGCAGCCTCTCGATTGATGAGACCCAGTACTTC. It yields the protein CASSLSIDETQYF.

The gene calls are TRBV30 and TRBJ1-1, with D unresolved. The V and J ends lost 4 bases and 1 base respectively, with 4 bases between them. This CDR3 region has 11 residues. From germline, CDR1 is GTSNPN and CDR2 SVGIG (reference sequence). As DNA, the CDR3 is TGTGCCTGGAAGGGGAACACTGAAGCTTTCTTT. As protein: CAWKGNTEAFF.

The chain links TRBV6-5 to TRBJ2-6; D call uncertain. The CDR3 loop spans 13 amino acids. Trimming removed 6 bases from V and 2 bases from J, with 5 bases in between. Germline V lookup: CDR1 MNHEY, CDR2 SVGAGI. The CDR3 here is CASSITGANVLTF. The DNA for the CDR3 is TGTGCCAGCAGCATAACTGGGGCCAACGTCCTGACTTTC.